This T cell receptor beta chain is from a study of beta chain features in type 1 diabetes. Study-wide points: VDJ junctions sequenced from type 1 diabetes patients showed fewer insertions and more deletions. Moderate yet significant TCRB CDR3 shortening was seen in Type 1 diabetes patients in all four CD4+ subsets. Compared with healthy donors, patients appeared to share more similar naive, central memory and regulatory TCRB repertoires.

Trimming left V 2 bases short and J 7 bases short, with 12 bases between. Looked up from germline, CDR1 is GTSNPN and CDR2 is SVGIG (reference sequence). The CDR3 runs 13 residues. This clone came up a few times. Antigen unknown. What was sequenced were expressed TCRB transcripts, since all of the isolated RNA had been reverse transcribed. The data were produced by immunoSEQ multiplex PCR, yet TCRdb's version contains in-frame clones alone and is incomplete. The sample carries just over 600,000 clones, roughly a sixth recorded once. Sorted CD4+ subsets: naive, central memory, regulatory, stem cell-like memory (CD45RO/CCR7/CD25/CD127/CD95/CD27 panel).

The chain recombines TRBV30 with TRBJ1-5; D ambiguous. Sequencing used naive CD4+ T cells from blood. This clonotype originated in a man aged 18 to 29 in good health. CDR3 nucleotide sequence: TGTGCCTGGAGTACCCAGAGACTGCAGCCCCAGCATTTT. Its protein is CAWSTQRLQPQHF.